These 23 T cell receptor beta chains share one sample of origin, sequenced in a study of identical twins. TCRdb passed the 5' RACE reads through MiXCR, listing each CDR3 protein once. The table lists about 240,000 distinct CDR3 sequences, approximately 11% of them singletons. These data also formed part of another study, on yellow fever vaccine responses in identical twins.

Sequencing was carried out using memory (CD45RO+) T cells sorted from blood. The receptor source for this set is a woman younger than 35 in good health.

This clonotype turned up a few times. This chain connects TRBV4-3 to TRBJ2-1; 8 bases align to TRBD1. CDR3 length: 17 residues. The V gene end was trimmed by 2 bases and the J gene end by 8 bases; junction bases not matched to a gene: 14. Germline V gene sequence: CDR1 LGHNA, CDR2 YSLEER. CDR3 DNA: TGCGCCAGCAGCCAAACTATGACAGGGGCATCAGGGGATGAGCAGTTCTTC. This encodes CASSQTMTGASGDEQFF.

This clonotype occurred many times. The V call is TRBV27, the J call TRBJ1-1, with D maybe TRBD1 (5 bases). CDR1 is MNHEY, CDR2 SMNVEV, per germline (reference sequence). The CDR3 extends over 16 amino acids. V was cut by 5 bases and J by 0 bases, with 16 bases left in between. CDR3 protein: CASSPRQPSMNTEAFF. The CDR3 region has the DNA TGTGCCAGCAGTCCCCGACAGCCGAGCATGAACACTGAAGCTTTCTTT.

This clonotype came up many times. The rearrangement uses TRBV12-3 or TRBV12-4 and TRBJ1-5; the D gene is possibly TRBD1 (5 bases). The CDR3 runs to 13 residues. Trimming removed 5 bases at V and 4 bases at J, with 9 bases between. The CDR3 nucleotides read TGTGCCAGCAGTGGGACCCAGAATCAGCCCCAGCATTTT. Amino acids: CASSGTQNQPQHF.

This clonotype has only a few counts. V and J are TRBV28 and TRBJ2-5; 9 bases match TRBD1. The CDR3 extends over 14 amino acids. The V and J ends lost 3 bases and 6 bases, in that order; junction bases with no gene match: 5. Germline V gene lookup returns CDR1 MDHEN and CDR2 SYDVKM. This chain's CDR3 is CASSFPTGGKTQYF. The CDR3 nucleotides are TGTGCCAGCAGTTTCCCGACAGGGGGAAAGACCCAGTACTTC.

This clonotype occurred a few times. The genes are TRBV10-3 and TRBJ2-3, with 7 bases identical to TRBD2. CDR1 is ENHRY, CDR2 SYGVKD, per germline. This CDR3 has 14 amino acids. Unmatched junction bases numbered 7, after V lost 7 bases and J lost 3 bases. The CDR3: CAITRTSKTDTQYF. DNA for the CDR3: TGTGCCATCACCCGGACTAGTAAGACAGATACGCAGTATTTT.

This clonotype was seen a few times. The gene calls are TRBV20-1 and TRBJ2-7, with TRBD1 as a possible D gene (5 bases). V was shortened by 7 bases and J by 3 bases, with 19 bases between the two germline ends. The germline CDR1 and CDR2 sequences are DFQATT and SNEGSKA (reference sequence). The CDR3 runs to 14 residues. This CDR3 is CSGGILVINYEQYF. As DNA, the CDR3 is TGCAGTGGGGGCATCTTGGTGATCAACTACGAGCAGTACTTC.

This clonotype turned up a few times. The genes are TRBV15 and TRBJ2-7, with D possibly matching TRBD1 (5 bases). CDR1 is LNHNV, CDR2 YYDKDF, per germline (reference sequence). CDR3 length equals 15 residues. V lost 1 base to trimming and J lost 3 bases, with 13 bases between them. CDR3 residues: CATSRAPAGIYEQYF. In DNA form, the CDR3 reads TGTGCCACCAGCAGAGCCCCGGCAGGGATCTACGAGCAGTACTTC. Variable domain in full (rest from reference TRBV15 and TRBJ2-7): DAMVIQNPRYQVTQFGKPVTLSCSQTLNHNVMYWYQQKSSQAPKLLFHYYDKDFNNEADTPDNFQSRRPNTSFCFLDIRSPGLGDTAMYLCATSRAPAGIYEQYFGPGTRLTVT.

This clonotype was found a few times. The DNA of the CDR3 is TGCGCCAGCAGCCAAGCGCACAGCCTTGGTAGCAATCAGCCCCAGCATTTT. This gives the protein CASSQAHSLGSNQPQHF. The rearrangement joins TRBV4-3 to TRBJ1-5; no clear D. The CDR3 contains 17 residues. V was clipped by 1 base and J by 0 bases, with 13 bases between them. Germline V CDR1 and CDR2: LGHNA, YSLEER.

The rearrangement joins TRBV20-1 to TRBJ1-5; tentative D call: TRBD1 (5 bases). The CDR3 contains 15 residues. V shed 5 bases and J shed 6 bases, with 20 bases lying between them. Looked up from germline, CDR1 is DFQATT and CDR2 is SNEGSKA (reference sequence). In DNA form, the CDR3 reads TGCAGTGCTGAAACGGGATCTGGGGCCATTCAGCCCCAGCATTTT. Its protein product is CSAETGSGAIQPQHF.

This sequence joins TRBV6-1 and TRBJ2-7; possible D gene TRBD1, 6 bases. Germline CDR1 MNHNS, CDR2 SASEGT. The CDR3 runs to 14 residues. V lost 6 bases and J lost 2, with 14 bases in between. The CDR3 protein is CASSPMTGPYEQYF. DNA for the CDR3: TGTGCCAGCAGCCCCATGACAGGTCCCTACGAGCAGTACTTC.

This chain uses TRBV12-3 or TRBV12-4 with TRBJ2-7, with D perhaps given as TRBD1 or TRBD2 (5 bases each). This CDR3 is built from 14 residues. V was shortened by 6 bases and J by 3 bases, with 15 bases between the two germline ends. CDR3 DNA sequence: TGTGCCAGCAGCCGGGGCTGGGCAGACTACGAGCAGTACTTC. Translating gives CASSRGWADYEQYF.

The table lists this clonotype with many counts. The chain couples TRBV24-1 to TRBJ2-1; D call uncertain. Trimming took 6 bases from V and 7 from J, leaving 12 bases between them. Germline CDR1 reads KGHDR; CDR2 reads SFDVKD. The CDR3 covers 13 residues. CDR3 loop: CATSWGTENEQFF. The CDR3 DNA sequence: TGTGCCACCAGTTGGGGAACCGAGAATGAGCAGTTCTTC.

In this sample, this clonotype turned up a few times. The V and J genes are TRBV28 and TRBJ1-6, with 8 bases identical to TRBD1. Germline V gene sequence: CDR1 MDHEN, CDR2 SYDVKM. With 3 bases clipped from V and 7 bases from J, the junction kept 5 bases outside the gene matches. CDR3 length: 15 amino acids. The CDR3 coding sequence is TGTGCCAGCAGTTTTGCCAGGGGGCAAAATTCACCCCTCCACTTT. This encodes CASSFARGQNSPLHF.

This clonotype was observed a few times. CDR3 coding DNA: TGTGCCAGCAGCTTAGTGTGGGGGCGAGGAGAGACCCAGTACTTC. It specifies CASSLVWGRGETQYF. The V call is TRBV7-9, the J call TRBJ2-5; D is possibly TRBD1 (6 bases). In germline, CDR1 is SEHNR, CDR2 FQNEAQ (reference sequence). Trimming cost V 1 base and J 4 bases, with 13 bases left between them. The CDR3 runs to 15 residues. The entire variable domain, with the rest obtained from reference TRBV7-9 and TRBJ2-5, is as follows: DTGVSQNPRHKITKRGQNVTFRCDPISEHNRLYWYRQTLGQGPEFLTYFQNEAQLEKSRLLSDRFSAERPKGSFSTLEIQRTEQGDSAMYLCASSLVWGRGETQYFGPGTRLLVL.

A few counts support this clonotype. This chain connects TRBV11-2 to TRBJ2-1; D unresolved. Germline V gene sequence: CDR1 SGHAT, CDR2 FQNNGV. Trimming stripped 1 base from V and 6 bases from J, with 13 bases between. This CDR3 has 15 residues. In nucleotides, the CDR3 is TGTGCCAGCAGCTTAGCCTTTCGATTACGCAATGAGCAGTTCTTC. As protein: CASSLAFRLRNEQFF.

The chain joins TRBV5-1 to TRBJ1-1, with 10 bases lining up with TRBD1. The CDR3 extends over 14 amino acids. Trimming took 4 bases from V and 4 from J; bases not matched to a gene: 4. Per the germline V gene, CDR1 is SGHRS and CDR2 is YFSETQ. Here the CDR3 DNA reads TGCGCCAGCAGCGACAGGGGGCAGGGCACTGAAGCTTTCTTT. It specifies CASSDRGQGTEAFF.

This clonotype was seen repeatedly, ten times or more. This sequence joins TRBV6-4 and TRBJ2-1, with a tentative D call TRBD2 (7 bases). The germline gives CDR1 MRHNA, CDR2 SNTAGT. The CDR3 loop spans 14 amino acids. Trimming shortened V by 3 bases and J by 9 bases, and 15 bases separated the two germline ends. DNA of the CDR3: TGTGCCAGCAGTGAAAGGGGGGGTCAAAGTGAGCAGTTCTTC. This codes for CASSERGGQSEQFF.

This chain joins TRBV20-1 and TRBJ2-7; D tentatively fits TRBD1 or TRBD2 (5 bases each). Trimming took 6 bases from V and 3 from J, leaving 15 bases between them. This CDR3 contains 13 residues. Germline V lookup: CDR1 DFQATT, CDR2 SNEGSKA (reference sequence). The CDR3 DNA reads TGCAGTGCCTCCGGGACGGCACACTACGAGCAGTACTTC. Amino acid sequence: CSASGTAHYEQYF.

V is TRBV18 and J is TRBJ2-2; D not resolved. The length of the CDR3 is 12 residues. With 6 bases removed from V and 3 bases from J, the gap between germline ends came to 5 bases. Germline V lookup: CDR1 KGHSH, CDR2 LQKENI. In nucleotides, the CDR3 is TGTGCCAGCTCTCATGACACCGGGGAGCTGTTTTTT. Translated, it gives CASSHDTGELFF.

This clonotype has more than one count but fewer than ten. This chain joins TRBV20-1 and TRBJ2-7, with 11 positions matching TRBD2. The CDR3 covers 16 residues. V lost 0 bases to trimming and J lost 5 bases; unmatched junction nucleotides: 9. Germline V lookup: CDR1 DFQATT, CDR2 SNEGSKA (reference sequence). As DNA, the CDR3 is TGCAGTGCTAGAGATCGACTAGCGGGAAACTGGAACGAGCAGTACTTC. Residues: CSARDRLAGNWNEQYF.

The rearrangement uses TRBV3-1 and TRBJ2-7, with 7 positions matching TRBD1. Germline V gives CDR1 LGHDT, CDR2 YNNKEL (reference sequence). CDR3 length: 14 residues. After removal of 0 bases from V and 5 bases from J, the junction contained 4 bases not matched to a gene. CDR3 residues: CASSQDKGGDEQYF. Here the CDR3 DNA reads TGTGCCAGCAGCCAAGATAAAGGGGGCGACGAGCAGTACTTC.

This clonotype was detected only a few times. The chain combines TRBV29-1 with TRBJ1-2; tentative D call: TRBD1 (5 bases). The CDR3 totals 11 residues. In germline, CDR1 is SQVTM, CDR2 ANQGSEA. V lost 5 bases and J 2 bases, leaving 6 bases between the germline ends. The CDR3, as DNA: TGCAGCGTTTGGACAAACTATGGCTACACCTTC. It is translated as CSVWTNYGYTF.

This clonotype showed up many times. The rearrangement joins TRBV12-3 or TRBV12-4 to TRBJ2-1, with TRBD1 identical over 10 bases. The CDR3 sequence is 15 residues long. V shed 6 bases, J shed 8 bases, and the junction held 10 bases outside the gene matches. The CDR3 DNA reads TGTGCCAGCAGCAACTTAGGACAGGGGGTGGATGAGCAGTTCTTC. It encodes CASSNLGQGVDEQFF.